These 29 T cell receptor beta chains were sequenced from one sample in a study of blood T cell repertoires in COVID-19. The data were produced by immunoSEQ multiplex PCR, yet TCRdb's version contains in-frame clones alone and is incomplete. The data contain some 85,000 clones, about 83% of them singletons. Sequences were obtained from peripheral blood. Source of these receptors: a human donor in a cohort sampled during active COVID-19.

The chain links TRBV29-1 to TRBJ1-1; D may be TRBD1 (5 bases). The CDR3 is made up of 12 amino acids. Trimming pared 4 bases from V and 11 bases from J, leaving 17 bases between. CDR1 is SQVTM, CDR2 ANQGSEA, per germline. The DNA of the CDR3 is TGCAGCGTTGCAGGGCATCGCGGAGGGGCTTTCTTT. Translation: CSVAGHRGGAFF.

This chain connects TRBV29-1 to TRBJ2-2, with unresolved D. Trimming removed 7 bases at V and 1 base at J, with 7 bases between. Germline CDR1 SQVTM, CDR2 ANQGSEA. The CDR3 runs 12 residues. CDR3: CSAHLNTGELFF. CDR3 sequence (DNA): TGCAGCGCTCACTTGAACACCGGGGAGCTGTTTTTT.

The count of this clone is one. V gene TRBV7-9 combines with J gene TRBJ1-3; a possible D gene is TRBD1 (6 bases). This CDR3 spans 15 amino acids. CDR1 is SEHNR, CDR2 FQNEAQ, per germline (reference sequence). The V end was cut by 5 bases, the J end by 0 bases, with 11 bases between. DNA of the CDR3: TGTGCCAGCAGCGCCGGGACAAACTCTGGAAACACCATATATTTT. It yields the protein CASSAGTNSGNTIYF. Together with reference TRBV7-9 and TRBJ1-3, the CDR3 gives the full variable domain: DTGVSQNPRHKITKRGQNVTFRCDPISEHNRLYWYRQTLGQGPEFLTYFQNEAQLEKSRLLSDRFSAERPKGSFSTLEIQRTEQGDSAMYLCASSAGTNSGNTIYFGEGSWLTVV.

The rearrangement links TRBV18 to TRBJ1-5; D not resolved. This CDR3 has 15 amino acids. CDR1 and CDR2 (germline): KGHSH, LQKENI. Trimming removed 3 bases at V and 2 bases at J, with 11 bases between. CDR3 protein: CASSPGSGGNQPQHF. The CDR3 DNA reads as TGTGCCAGCTCACCGGGGTCCGGGGGCAATCAGCCCCAGCATTTT.

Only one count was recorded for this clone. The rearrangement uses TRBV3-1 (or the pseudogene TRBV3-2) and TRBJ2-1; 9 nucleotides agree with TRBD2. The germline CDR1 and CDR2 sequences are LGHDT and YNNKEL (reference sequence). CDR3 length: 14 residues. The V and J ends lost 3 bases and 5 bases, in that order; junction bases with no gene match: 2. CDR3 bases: TGTGCCAGCAGCCAGCGGGGGGGCCACAATGAGCAGTTCTTC. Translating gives CASSQRGGHNEQFF.

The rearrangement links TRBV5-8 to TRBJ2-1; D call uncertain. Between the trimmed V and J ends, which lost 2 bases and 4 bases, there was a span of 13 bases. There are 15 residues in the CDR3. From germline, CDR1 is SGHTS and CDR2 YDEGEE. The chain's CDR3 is CASSFSRVVYNEQFF. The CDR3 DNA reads TGTGCCAGCAGCTTTTCCCGGGTAGTTTACAATGAGCAGTTCTTC.

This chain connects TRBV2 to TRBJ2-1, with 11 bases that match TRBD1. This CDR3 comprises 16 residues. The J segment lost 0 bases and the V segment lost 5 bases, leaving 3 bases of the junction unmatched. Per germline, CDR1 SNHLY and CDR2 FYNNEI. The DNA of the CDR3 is TGTGCCAGCAGTCTGGGGACAGGGGGCTCCTACAATGAGCAGTTCTTC. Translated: CASSLGTGGSYNEQFF.

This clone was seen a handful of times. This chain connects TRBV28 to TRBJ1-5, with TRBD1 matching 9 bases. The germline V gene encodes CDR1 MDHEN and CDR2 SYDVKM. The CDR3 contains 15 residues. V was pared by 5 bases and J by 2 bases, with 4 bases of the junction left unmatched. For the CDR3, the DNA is TGTGCCAGCAGTCCCCGGACAGGGGGCAATCAGCCCCAGCATTTT. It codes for CASSPRTGGNQPQHF.

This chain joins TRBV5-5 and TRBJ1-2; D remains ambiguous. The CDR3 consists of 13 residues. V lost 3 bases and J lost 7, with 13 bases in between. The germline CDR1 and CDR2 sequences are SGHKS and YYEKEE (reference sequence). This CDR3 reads CASSSGWVGGYTF. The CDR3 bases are TGTGCCAGCAGCTCAGGCTGGGTGGGTGGCTACACCTTC.

CDR3 residues: CASSLGLGQGFF. For the CDR3, the DNA is TGTGCCAGCAGTTTAGGATTGGGACAGGGGTTTTTT. The chain has TRBV28 and TRBJ2-2; 9 bases map to TRBD1. This CDR3 contains 12 residues. J gave up 16 bases and V 2 bases, and 5 bases lay outside the gene matches. Germline lookup yields CDR1 MDHEN and CDR2 SYDVKM.

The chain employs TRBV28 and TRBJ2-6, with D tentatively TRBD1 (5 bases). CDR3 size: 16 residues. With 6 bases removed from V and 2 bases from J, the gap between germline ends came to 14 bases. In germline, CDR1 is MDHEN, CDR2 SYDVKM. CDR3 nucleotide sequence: TGTGCCAGCAGAAGACAGTTTCAAGCTGGGGCCAACGTCCTGACTTTC. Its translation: CASRRQFQAGANVLTF.

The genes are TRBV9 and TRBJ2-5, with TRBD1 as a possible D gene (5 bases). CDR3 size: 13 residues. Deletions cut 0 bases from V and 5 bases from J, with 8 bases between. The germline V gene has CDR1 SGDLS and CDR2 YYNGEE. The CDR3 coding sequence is TGTGCCAGCAGCGTAGGGGGCTGGGAGACCCAGTACTTC. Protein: CASSVGGWETQYF.

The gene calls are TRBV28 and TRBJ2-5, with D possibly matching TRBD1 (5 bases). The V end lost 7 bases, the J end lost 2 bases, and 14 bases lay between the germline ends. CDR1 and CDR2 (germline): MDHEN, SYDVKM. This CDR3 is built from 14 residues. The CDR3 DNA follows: TGTGCCAGCAAAGCCTTACAGGCTCAAGAGACCCAGTACTTC. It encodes CASKALQAQETQYF.

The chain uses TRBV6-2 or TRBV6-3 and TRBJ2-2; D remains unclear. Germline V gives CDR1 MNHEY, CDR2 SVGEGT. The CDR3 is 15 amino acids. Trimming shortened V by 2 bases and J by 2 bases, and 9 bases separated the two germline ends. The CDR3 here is CASSYRASNTGELFF. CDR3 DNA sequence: TGTGCCAGCAGTTACCGCGCGAGCAACACCGGGGAGCTGTTTTTT.

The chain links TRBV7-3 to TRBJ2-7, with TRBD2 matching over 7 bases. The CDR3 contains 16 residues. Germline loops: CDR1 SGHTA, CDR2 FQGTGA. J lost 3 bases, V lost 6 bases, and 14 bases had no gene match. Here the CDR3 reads CASRPNGAGTLYEQYF. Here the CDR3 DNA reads TGTGCCAGCAGGCCAAATGGAGCGGGGACTCTCTACGAGCAGTACTTC.

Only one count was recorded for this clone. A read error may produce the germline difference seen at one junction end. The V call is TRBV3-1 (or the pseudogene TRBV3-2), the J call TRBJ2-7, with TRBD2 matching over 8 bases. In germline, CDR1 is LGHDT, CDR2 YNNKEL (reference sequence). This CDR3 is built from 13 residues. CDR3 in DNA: TGTGCCAGCAGCCAAGCTCTAGGACTAGCCTTCCACTTC. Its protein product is CASSQALGLAFHF.

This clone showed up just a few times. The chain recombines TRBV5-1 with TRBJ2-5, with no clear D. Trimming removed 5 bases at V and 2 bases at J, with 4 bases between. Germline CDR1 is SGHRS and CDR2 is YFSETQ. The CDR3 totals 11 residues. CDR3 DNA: TGCGCCAGCAGAACACAAGAGACCCAGTACTTC. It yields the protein CASRTQETQYF.

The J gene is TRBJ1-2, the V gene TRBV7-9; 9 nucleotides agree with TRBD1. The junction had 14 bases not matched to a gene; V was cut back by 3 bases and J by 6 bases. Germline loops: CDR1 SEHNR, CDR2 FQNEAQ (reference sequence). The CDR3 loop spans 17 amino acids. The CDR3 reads CASSFATLGQGIDGYTF. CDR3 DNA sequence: TGTGCCAGCAGCTTTGCAACCTTGGGACAGGGAATTGATGGCTACACCTTC.

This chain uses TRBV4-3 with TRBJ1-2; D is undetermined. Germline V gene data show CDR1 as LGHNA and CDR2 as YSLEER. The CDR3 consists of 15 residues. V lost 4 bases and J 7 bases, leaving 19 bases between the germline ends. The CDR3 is CASSPSRRVVLGYTF. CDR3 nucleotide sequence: TGCGCCAGCAGCCCAAGTCGCCGGGTAGTACTTGGCTACACCTTC.

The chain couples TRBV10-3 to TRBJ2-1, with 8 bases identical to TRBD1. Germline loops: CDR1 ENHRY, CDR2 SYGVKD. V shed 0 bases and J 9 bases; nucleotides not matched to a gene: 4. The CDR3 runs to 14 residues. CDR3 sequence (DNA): TGTGCCATCAGTGAGTCCAGGGGGCAGGGTGAGCAGTTCTTC. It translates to CAISESRGQGEQFF.

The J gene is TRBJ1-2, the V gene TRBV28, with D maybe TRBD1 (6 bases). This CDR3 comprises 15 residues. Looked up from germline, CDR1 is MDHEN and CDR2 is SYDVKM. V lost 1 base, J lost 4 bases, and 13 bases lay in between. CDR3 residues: CASSLSAGQFYGYTF. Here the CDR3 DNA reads TGTGCCAGCAGTTTATCAGCCGGACAGTTCTATGGCTACACCTTC.

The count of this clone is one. As DNA, the CDR3 is TGTGCCAGCAGCGGGAGGGGCTCCTACAATGAGCAGTTCTTC. It translates to CASSGRGSYNEQFF. The chain carries TRBV28 and TRBJ2-1, with 8 bases lining up with TRBD2. CDR1 and CDR2 from the germline V gene are MDHEN and SYDVKM. The CDR3 is 14 residues long. Losses at the gene ends were 6 bases for V and 0 bases for J; bases not matched to a gene: 1.

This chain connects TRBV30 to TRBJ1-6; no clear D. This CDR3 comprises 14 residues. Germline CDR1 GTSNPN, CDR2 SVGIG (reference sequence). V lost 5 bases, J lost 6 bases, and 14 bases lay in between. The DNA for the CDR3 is TGTGCCTGGGAACGCCGACACAGTAATTCACCCCTCCACTTT. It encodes CAWERRHSNSPLHF.

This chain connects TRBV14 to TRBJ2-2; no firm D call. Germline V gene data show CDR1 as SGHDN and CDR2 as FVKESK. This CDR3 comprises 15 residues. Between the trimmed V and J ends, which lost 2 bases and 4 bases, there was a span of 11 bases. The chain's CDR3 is CASSQNRVTTGELFF. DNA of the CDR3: TGTGCCAGCAGCCAAAACCGGGTGACCACCGGGGAGCTGTTTTTT.

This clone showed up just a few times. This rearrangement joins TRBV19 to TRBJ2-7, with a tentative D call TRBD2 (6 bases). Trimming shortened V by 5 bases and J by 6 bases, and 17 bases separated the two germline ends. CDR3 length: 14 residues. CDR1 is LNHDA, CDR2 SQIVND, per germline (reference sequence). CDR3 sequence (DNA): TGTGCCAGTAGTCCAGGGACTGCCATAGGCGAGCAGTACTTC. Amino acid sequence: CASSPGTAIGEQYF.

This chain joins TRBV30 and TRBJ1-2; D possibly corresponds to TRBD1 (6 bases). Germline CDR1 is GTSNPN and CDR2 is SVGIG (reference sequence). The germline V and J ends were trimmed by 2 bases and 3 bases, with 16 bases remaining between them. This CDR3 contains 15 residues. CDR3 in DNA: TGTGCCTGGAGTAACCCCCGACAGGCTTACTATGGCTACACCTTC. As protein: CAWSNPRQAYYGYTF. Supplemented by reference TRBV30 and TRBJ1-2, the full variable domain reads SQTIHQWPATLVQPVGSPLSLECTVEGTSNPNLYWYRQAAGRGLQLLFYSVGIGQISSEVPQNLSASRPQDRQFILSSKKLLLSDSGFYLCAWSNPRQAYYGYTFGSGTRLTVV.

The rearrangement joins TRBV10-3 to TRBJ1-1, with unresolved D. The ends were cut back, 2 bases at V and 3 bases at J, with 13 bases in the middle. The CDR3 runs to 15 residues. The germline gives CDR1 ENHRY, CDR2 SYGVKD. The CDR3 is CAISEPTDYYTEAFF. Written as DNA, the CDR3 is TGTGCCATCAGTGAGCCGACGGACTATTACACTGAAGCTTTCTTT.

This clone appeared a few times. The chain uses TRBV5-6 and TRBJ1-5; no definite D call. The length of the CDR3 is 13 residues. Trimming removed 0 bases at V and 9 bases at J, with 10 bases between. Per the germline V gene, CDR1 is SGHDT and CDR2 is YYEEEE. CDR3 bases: TGTGCCAGCAGCTTGGAACAGCGGGGGCCCCAGCATTTT. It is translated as CASSLEQRGPQHF. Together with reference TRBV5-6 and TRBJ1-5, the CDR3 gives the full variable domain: DAGVTQSPTHLIKTRGQQVTLRCSPKSGHDTVSWYQQALGQGPQFIFQYYEEEERQRGNFPDRFSGHQFPNYSSELNVNALLLGDSALYLCASSLEQRGPQHFGDGTRLSIL.

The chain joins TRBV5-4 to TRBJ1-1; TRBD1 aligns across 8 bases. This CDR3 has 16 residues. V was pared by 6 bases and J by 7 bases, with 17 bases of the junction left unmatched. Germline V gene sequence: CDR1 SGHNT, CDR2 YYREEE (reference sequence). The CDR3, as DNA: TGTGCCAGCAACGTACCAACCGGGACAGGAGCCCATGAAGCTTTCTTT. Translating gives CASNVPTGTGAHEAFF.